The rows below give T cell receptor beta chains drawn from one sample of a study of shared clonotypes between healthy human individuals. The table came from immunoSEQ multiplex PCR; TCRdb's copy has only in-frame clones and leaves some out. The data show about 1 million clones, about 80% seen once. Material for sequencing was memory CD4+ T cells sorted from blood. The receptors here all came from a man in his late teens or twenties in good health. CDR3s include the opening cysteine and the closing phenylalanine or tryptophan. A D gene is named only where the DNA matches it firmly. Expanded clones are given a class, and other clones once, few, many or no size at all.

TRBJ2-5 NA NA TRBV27 CASSLGNREPQYF TGTGCCAGCAGTTTGGGAAACAGGGAACCCCAGTACTTC
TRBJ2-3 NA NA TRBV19 CASSSPDSWSQYF TGTGCCAGTAGTTCCCCGGACAGCTGGTCGCAGTATTTT
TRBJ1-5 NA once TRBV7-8 CASSLVGAGQPQHF TGTGCCAGCAGCTTAGTGGGGGCGGGTCAGCCCCAGCATTTT
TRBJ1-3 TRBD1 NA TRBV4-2 CASSRRGTGDSGNTIYF TGTGCCAGCAGCCGCCGAGGGACAGGGGATTCCGGAAACACCATATATTTT
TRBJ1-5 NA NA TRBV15 CATSAMTDSNQPQHF TGTGCCACCAGCGCAATGACAGATAGCAATCAGCCCCAGCATTTT
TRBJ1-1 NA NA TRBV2 CASSEGWVTEAFF TGTGCCAGCAGTGAAGGTTGGGTCACTGAAGCTTTCTTT
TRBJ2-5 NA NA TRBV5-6 CASSLAGGQETQYF TGTGCCAGCAGCTTGGCCGGTGGCCAAGAGACCCAGTACTTC
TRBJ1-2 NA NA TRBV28 CASSSLHSPGTDYGYTF TGTGCCAGCAGCTCCCTCCATTCCCCCGGGACCGACTATGGCTACACCTTC
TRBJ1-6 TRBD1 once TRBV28 CASSSTPPQGASPYNSPLHF TGTGCCAGCAGTTCCACTCCTCCCCAGGGGGCCAGCCCCTATAATTCACCCCTCCACTTT
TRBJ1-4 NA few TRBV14 CASSELGAGIEKLFF TGTGCCAGCAGCGAGTTGGGGGCTGGGATTGAAAAACTGTTTTTT
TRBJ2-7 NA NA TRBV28 CASSLFVLSYEQYF TGTGCCAGCAGTTTATTCGTCCTCTCCTACGAGCAGTACTTC
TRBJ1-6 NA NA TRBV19 CASRHGTVNSPLHF TGTGCCAGTAGGCACGGGACCGTAAATTCACCCCTCCACTTT
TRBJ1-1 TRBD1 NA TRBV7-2 CASSPRTGSFTEAFF TGTGCCAGCAGCCCCCGGACAGGGTCATTCACTGAAGCTTTCTTT
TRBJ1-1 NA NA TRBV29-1 CSTGMNTEAFF TGCAGCACCGGCATGAACACTGAAGCTTTCTTT
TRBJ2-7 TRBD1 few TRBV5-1 CATRMGQGYYEQYF TGCGCCACCAGGATGGGACAGGGTTACTACGAGCAGTACTTC
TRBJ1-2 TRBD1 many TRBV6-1 CASRDGGQGGGYTF TGTGCCAGCAGGGATGGGGGACAGGGCGGCGGCTACACCTTC
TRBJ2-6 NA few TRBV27 CASSLASTAGSGANVLTF TGTGCCAGCAGTTTAGCGTCGACAGCCGGCTCTGGGGCCAACGTCCTGACTTTC
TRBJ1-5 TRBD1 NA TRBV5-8 CASSMKDRGRNQPQHF TGTGCCAGCAGCATGAAGGACAGGGGGCGTAATCAGCCCCAGCATTTT
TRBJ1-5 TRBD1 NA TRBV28 CASSNAGTGKGQPQHF TGTGCCAGCAGCAACGCCGGGACAGGTAAAGGTCAGCCCCAGCATTTT
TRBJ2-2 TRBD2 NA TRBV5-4 CASSLISGSGSGELFF TGTGCCAGCAGCTTGATCAGCGGGAGCGGATCCGGGGAGCTGTTTTTT
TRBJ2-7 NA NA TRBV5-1 CASSWALGDEQYF TGCGCCAGCAGCTGGGCCCTTGGCGACGAGCAGTACTTC
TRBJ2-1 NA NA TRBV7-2 CASSQRADSEQFF TGTGCCAGCAGCCAGAGGGCAGACTCTGAGCAGTTCTTC
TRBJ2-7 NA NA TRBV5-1 CASSLVGIGDEQYF TGCGCCAGCAGCTTGGTAGGGATTGGGGACGAGCAGTACTTC
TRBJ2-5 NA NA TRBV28 CASGGAERGETQYF TGTGCCAGCGGGGGGGCAGAACGGGGAGAGACCCAGTACTTC
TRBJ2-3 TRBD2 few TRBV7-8 CASSSHIAGGPPDTQYF TGTGCCAGCAGCTCTCATATAGCGGGGGGCCCTCCAGATACGCAGTATTTT
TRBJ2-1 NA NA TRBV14 CASSQVRHGQFF TGTGCCAGCAGCCAAGTCCGACATGGGCAGTTCTTC
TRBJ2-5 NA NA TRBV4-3 CASSQDYNSAQYF TGCGCCAGCAGCCAAGATTACAACAGCGCCCAGTACTTC
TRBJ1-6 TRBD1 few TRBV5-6 CASSLRAGGTAYNSPLHF TGTGCCAGCAGCTTGCGGGCGGGGGGGACAGCCTATAATTCACCCCTCCACTTT
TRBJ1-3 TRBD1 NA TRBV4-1 CASSQREQGVSGNTIYF TGCGCCAGCAGCCAACGGGAACAGGGGGTCTCTGGAAACACCATATATTTT
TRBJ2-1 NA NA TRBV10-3 CAISEIGLKDEQFF TGTGCCATCAGTGAGATCGGACTGAAGGATGAGCAGTTCTTC
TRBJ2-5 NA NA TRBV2 CASSVGGETQYF TGTGCCAGCAGTGTGGGTGGAGAGACCCAGTACTTC
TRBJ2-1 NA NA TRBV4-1 CASSQGIAVRNEQFF TGCGCCAGCAGCCAAGGTATAGCAGTACGGAATGAGCAGTTCTTC